Sequencing of this T cell receptor beta chain was carried out in a study of blood T cell repertoires in COVID-19. The J segment lost 1 base and the V segment lost 4 bases, leaving 1 base of the junction unmatched. From germline, CDR1 is SEHNR and CDR2 FQNEAQ (reference sequence). CDR3 length: 15 amino acids. Profiling relied on immunoSEQ multiplex PCR, and the TCRdb table lists in-frame clones only, not all of them. The table lists around 200,000 clones, about 86% of them singletons. The specimen sequenced was PBMCs or T cells enriched from blood (not recorded which). The clonotype originates from a woman under 40 who had been exposed to COVID-19. J is TRBJ2-2 and V is TRBV7-9, with 9 bases fitting TRBD1. CDR3 coding DNA: TGTGCCAGCAGCTCGGGACAGGGGAACACCGGGGAGCTGTTTTTT. This codes for CASSSGQGNTGELFF.